This T cell receptor beta chain was observed in a study of CD8+ T cells in alopecia areata. Trimming cost V 5 bases and J 4 bases; bases outside gene matches: 10. This CDR3 has 14 amino acids. Germline V gene data show CDR1 as GTSNPN and CDR2 as SVGIG (reference sequence). Extraction and reverse transcription of RNA yielded cDNA as the sequencing template. Profiled with immunoSEQ multiplex PCR; TCRdb holds only in-frame clones, not every one. Counted here are around 190,000 clones, 56% occurring once; the ten biggest clones make up 4.9%. The clonotype originates from a human donor in good health. The rearrangement joins TRBV30 to TRBJ1-2; 7 bases are a match to TRBD1. The sequencing sample was made of CD8+ T cells sorted from blood. The CDR3 sequence is CAWGKRTGLYGYTF. DNA of the CDR3: TGTGCCTGGGGGAAACGGACAGGACTCTATGGCTACACCTTC.